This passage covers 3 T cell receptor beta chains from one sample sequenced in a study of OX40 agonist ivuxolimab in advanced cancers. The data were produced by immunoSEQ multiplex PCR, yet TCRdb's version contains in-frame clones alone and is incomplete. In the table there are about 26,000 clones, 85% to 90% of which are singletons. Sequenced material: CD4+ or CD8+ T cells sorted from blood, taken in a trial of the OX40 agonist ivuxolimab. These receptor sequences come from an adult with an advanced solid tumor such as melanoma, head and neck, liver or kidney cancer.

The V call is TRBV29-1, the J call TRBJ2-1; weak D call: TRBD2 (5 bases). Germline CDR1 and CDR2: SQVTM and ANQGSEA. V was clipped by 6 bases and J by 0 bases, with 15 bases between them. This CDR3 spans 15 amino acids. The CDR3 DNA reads TGCAGCGTCGAATCTAGCCGACGCTCCTACAATGAGCAGTTCTTC. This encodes CSVESSRRSYNEQFF.

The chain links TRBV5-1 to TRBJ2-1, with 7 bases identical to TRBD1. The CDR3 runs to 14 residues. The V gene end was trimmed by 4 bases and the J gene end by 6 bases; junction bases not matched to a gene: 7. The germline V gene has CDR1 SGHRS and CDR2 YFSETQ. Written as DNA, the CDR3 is TGCGCCAGCAGCGAGGGACAGCTTCGCAATGAGCAGTTCTTC. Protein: CASSEGQLRNEQFF.

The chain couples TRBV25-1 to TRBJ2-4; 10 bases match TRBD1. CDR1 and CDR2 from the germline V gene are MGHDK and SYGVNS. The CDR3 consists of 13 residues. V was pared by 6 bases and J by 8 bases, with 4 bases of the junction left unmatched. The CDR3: CASSGTGEYIQYF. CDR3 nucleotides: TGTGCCAGCAGCGGGACAGGGGAATACATTCAGTACTTC. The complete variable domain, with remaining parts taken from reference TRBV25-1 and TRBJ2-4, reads EADIYQTPRYLVIGTGKKITLECSQTMGHDKMYWYQQDPGMELHLIHYSYGVNSTEKGDLSSESTVSRIRTEHFPLTLESARPSHTSQYLCASSGTGEYIQYFGAGTRLSVL.